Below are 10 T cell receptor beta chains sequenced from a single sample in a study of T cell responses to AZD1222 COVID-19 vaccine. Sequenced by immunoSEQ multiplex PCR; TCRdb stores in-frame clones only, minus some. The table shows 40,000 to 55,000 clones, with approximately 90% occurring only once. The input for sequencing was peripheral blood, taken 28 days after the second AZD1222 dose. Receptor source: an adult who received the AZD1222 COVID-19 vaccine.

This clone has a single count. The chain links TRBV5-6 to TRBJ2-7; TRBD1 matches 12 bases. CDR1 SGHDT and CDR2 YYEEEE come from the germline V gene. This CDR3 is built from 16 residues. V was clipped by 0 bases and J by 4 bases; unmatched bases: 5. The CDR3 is CASSLGGTGGMYEQYF. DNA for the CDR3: TGTGCCAGCAGCTTGGGCGGGACAGGGGGCATGTACGAGCAGTACTTC.

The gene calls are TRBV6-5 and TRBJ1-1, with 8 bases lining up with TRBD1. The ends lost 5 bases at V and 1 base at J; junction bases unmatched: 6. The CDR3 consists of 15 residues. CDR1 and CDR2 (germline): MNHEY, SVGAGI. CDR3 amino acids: CASSKRGTGNTEAFF. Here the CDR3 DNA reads TGTGCCAGCAGTAAACGAGGGACAGGGAACACTGAAGCTTTCTTT.

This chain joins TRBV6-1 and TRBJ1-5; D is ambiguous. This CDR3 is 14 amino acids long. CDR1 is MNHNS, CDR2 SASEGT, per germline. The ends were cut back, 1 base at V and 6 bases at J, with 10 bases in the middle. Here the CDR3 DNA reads TGTGCCAGCAGTGAAGGCCAGGTTGCTCAGCCCCAGCATTTT. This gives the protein CASSEGQVAQPQHF.

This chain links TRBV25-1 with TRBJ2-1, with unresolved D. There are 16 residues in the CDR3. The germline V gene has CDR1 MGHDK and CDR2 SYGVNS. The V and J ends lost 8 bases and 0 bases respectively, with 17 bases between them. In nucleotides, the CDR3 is TGTGCCAGCTCCCATGTCGGGTATAGCTCCTACAATGAGCAGTTCTTC. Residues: CASSHVGYSSYNEQFF.

The CDR3 reads CASSIRGYSNQPQHF. CDR3 DNA: TGTGCCAGCAGTATTCGGGGATATAGCAATCAGCCCCAGCATTTT. The rearrangement links TRBV28 to TRBJ1-5; no definite D call. V lost 5 bases and J 0 bases, leaving 11 bases between the germline ends. The CDR3 runs to 15 residues. The germline gives CDR1 MDHEN, CDR2 SYDVKM. The entire variable domain, with the rest obtained from reference TRBV28 and TRBJ1-5, is as follows: DVKVTQSSRYLVKRTGEKVFLECVQDMDHENMFWYRQDPGLGLRLIYFSYDVKMKEKGDIPEGYSVSREKKERFSLILESASTNQTSMYLCASSIRGYSNQPQHFGDGTRLSIL.

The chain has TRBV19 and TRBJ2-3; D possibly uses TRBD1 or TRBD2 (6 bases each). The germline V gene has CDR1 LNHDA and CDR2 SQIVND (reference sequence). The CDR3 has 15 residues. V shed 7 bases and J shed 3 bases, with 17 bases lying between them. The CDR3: CASILKGGPTDTQYF. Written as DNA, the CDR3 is TGTGCCAGTATCCTAAAAGGGGGGCCGACAGATACGCAGTATTTT. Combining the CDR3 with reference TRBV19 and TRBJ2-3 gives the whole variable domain DGGITQSPKYLFRKEGQNVTLSCEQNLNHDAMYWYRQDPGQGLRLIYYSQIVNDFQKGDIAEGYSVSREKKESFPLTVTSAQKNPTAFYLCASILKGGPTDTQYFGPGTRLTVL.

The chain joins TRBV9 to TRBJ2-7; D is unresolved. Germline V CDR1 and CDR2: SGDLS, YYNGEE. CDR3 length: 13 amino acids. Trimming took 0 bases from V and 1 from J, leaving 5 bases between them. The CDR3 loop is CASSVGISYEQYF. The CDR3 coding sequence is TGTGCCAGCAGCGTAGGGATTTCCTACGAGCAGTACTTC.

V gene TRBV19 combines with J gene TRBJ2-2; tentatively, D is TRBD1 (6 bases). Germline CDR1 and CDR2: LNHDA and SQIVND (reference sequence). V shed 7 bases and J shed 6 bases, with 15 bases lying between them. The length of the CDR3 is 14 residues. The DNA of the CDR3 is TGTGCCAGTAATACAGGGTCGGTGTCCGGGGAGCTGTTTTTT. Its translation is CASNTGSVSGELFF. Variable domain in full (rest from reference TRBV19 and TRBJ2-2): DGGITQSPKYLFRKEGQNVTLSCEQNLNHDAMYWYRQDPGQGLRLIYYSQIVNDFQKGDIAEGYSVSREKKESFPLTVTSAQKNPTAFYLCASNTGSVSGELFFGEGSRLTVL.

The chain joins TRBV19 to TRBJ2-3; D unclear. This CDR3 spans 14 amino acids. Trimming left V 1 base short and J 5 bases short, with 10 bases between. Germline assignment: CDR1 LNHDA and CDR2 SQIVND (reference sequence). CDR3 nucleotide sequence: TGTGCCAGTAGTATAGTCGGAAGAATAGATACGCAGTATTTT. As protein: CASSIVGRIDTQYF.

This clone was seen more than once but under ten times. The CDR3, as DNA: TGTGCCAGCAGCCTCGGGGGGCAGGATGGGATTGAGCAGTACTTC. This codes for CASSLGGQDGIEQYF. The chain combines TRBV28 with TRBJ2-7; TRBD2 might be the D (7 bases). From germline, CDR1 is MDHEN and CDR2 SYDVKM. CDR3 size: 15 residues. Between the trimmed V and J ends, which lost 6 bases and 7 bases, there was a span of 22 bases.